This T cell receptor beta chain was sequenced during a study of blood T cell repertoires in COVID-19. Study overall: Specimens from acute and convalescent COVID-19 originated in the United States, Italy and Spain. PBMCs, B-cell-depleted T cells, or T cells were the source of the cDNA or gDNA that made up the material.

In the source study's methods: Amplifying reference gene primers gave estimates of nucleated cell counts. Measured with immunoSEQ multiplex PCR; TCRdb has only the in-frame clones, and not every one. From that table come the V and J calls and clone size; the DNA was used to work out D and trimming. The sample has more than 140,000 clones; 75% to 85% are singletons. This clone showed up just a few times. Germline V gives CDR1 SNHLY, CDR2 FYNNEI. V shed 0 bases and J 0 bases; nucleotides not matched to a gene: 5. This CDR3 is 16 amino acids long. The receptor comes from a woman between 45 and 60 years old in a cohort sampled during active or convalescent COVID-19. The sample taken for sequencing was peripheral blood. The chain links TRBV2 to TRBJ2-7; 7 nucleotides align to TRBD1. The CDR3 region has the DNA TGTGCCAGCAGTGAAGCGCTGGGACAGCTCTCCTACGAGCAGTACTTC. Amino acid sequence: CASSEALGQLSYEQYF.